The clone carrying this T cell receptor (beta chain) was observed once. TCRdb's copy holds only in-frame clones and misses some; the assay was immunoSEQ multiplex PCR. The sample holds tens of thousands of clones, approximately 89% seen once. The sample comes from a study of OX40 agonist ivuxolimab in advanced cancers. The CDR3 sequence is 13 residues long. Germline V gene sequence: CDR1 SQVTM, CDR2 ANQGSEA. V trimming: 5 bases; J trimming: 3 bases; junction bases outside the gene matches: 7. The chain links TRBV29-1 to TRBJ2-7, with 7 bases identical to TRBD2. This receptor was obtained from an adult with an advanced solid tumor such as melanoma, head and neck, liver or kidney cancer. The starting material was CD4+ or CD8+ T cells sorted from blood, obtained in a trial of the OX40 agonist ivuxolimab. This CDR3 is CSVKGGSNYEQYF. CDR3 nucleotide sequence: TGCAGCGTTAAGGGAGGGTCCAACTACGAGCAGTACTTC.